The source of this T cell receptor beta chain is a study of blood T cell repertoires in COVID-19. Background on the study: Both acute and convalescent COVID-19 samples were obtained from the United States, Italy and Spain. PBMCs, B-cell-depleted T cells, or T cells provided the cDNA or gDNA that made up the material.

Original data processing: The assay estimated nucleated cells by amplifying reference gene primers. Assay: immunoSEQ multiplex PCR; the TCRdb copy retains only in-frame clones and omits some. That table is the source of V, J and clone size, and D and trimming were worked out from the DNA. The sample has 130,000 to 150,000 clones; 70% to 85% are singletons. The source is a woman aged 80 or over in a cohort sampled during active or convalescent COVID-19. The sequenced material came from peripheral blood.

CDR3 protein: CASTPRGTGFEQYV. In DNA form, the CDR3 reads TGTGCCAGTACCCCCCGGGGGACAGGGTTCGAGCAGTACGTC. The chain combines TRBV19 with TRBJ2-7, with 9 bases identical to TRBD1. Germline values: CDR1 LNHDA, CDR2 SQIVND (reference sequence). J lost 6 bases, V lost 7 bases, and 10 bases had no gene match. CDR3 length: 14 amino acids.